This T cell receptor beta chain comes out of a study of monozygotic twins with inflammatory bowel disease. The CDR3 contains 11 residues. Germline lookup yields CDR1 DFQATT and CDR2 SNEGSKA (reference sequence). After re-calling the 5' RACE reads, TCRdb lists one entry per CDR3 protein, DNA absent. The sample's table shows fewer than 200,000 distinct CDR3 sequences. This chain connects TRBV20-1 to TRBJ1-2. Sequencing was done on a sample of blood. The TCR was taken from a human donor with ulcerative colitis or Crohn's disease, or a healthy co-twin of an affected twin (not recorded which). CDR3 loop: CSARMGHGYTF.